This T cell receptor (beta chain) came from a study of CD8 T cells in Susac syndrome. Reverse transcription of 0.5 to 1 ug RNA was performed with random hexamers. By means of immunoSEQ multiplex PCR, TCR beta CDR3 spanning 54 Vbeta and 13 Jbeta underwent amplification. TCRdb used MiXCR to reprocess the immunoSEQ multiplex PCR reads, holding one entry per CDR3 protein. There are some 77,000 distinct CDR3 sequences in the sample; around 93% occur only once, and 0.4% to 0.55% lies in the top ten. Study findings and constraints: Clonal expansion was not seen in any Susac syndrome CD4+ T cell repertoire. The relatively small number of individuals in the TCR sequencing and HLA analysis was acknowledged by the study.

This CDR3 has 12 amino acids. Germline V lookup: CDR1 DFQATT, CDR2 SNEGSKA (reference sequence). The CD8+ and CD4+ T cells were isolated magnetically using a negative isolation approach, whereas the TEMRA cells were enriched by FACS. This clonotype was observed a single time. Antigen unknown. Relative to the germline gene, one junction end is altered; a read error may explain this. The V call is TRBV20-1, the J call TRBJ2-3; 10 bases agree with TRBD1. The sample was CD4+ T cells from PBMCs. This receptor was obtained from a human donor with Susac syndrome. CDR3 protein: CSAGRGGQGLHF. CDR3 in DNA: TGCAGTGCTGGCAGAGGGGGACAGGGGTTGCATTTT.